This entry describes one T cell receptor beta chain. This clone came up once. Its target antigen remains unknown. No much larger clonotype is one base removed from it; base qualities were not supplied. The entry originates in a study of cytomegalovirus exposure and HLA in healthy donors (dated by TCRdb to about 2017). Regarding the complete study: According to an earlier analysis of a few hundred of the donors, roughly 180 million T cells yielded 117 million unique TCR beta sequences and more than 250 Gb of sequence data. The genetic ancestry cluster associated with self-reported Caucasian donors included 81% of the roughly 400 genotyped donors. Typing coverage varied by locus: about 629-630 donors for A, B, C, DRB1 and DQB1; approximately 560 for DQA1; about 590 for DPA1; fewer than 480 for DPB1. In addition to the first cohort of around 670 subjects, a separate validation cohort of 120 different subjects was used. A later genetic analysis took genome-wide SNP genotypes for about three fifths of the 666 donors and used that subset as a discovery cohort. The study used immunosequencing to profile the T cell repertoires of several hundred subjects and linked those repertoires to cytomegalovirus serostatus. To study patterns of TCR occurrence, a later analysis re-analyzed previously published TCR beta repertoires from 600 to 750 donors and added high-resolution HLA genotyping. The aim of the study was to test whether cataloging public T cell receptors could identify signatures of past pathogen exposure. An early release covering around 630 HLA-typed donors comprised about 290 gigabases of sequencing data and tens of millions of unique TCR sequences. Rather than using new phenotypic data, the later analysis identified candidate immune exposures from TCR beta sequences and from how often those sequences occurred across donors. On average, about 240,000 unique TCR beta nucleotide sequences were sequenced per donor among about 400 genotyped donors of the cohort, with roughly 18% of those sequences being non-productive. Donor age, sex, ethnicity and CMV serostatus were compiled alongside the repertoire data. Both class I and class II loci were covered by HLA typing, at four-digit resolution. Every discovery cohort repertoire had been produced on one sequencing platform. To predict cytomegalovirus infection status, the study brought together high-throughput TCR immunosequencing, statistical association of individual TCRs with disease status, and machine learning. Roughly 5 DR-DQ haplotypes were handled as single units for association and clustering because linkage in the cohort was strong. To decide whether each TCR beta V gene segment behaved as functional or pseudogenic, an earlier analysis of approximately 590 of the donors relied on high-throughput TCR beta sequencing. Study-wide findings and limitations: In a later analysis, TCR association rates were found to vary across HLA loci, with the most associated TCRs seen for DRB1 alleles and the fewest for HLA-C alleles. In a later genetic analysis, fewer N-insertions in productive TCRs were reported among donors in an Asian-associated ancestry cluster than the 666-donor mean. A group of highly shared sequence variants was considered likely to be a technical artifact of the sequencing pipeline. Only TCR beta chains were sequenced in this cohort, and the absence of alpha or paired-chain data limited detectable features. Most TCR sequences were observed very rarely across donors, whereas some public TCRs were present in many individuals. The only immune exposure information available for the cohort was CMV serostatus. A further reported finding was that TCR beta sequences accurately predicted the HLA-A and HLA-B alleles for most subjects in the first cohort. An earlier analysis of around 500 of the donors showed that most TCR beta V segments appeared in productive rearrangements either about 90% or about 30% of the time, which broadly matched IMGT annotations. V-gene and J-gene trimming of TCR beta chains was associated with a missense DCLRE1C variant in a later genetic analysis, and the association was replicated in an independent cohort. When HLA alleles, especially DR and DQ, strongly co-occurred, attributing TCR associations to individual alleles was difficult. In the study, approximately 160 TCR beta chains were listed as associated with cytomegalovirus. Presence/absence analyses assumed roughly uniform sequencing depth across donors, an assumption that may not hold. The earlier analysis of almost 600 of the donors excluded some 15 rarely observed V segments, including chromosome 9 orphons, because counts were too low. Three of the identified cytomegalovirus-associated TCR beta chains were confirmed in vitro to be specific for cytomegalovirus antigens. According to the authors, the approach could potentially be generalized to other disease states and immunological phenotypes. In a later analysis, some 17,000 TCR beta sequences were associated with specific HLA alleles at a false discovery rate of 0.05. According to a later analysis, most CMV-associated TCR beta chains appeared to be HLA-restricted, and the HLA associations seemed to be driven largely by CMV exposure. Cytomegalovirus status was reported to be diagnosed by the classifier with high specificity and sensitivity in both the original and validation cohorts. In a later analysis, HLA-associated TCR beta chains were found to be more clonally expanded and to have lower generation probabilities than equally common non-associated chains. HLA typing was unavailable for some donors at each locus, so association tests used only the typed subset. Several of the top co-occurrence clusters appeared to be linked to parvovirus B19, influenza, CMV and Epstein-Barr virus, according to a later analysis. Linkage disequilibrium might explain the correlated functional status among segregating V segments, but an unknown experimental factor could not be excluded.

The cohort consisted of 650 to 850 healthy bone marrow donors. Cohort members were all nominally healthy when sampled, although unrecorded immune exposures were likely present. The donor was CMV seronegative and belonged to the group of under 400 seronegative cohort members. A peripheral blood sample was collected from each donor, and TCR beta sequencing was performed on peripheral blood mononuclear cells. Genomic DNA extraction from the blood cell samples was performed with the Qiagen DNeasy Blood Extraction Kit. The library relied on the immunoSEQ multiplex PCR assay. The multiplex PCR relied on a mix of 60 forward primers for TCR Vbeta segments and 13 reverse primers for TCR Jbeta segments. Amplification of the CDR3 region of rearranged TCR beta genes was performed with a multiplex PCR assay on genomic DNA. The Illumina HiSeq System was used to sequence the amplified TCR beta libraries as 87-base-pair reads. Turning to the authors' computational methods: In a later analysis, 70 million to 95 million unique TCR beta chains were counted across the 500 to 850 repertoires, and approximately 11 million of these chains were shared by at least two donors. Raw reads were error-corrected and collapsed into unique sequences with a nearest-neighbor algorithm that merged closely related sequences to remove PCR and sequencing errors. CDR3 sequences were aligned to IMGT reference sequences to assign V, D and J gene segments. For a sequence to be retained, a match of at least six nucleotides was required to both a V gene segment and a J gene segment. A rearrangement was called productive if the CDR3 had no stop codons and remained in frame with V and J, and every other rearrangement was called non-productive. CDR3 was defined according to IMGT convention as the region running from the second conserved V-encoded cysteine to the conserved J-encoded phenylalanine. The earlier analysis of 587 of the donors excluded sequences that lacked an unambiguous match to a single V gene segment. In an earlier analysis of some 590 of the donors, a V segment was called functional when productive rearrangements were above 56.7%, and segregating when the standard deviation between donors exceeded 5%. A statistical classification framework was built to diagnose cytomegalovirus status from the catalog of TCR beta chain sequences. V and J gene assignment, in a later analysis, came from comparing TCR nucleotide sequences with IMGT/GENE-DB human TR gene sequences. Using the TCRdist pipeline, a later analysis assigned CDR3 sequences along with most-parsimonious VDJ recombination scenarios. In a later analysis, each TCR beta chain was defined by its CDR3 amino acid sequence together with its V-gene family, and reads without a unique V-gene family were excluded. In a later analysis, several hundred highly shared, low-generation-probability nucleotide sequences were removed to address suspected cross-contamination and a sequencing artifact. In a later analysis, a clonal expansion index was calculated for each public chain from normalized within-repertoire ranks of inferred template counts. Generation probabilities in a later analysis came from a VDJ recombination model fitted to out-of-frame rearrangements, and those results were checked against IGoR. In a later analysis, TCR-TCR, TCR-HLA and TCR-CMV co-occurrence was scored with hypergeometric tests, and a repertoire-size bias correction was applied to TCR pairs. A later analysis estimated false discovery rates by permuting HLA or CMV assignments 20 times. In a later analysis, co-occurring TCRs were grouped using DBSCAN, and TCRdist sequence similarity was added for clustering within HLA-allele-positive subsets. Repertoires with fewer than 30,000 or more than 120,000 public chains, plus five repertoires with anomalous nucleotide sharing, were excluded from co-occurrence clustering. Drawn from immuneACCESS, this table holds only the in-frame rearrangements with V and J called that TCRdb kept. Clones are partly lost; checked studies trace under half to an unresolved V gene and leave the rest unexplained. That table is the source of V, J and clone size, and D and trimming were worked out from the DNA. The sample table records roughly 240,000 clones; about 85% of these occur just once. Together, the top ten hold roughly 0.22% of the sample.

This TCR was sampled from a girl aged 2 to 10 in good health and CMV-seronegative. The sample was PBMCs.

The CDR3 in this case is CASSLGLAGGSEQYF. The DNA sequence follows: TGTGCCAGCAGCTTAGGTCTCGCGGGGGGCTCCGAGCAGTACTTC. The rearrangement joined TRBV11-2 to TRBJ2-7; a stretch of 8 junction bases matches TRBD2. Its CDR3 holds 15 amino acids, cysteine through phenylalanine. Of the read, only the CDR3 DNA is kept; its 45 bases are in frame from base 1. Relative to germline, V is missing 1 base and J is missing 6 bases, with 8 bases of the junction outside any gene match. The germline V gene provides CDR1 SGHAT and CDR2 FQNNGV. The CDR3 plus the reference TRBV11-2 and TRBJ2-7 genes for the other parts give the full variable domain: EAGVAQSPRYKIIEKRQSVAFWCNPISGHATLYWYQQILGQGPKLLIQFQNNGVVDDSQLPKDRFSAERLKGVDSTLKIQPAKLEDSAVYLCASSLGLAGGSEQYFGPGTRLTVT.